This T cell receptor beta chain was observed in a study of OX40 agonist ivuxolimab in advanced cancers. Produced via immunoSEQ multiplex PCR; TCRdb's table is partial and in-frame only. The sample includes fewer than 80,000 clones, around 87% seen only once; the top ten take around 6%. Whole-study results and caveats: There were also nonresponders showing low normalized T-cell clonal expansion.

The CDR3 length is 15 residues. Trimming cost V 2 bases and J 8 bases; bases outside gene matches: 7. Germline lookup yields CDR1 MNHEY and CDR2 SMNVEV (reference sequence). In regard to this clone: Its antigen is undetermined.

V gene TRBV27 combines with J gene TRBJ2-1, with 9 bases fitting TRBD2. The clonotype originates from an adult with an advanced solid tumor such as melanoma, head and neck, liver or kidney cancer. Sequencing was performed on CD4+ or CD8+ T cells sorted from blood, taken in a trial of the OX40 agonist ivuxolimab. The CDR3 DNA is TGTGCCAGCAGTTTAATCAGCGGGAGGTCGGATGAGCAGTTCTTC. Residues: CASSLISGRSDEQFF.